The clone carrying this TCR beta chain has ten or more counts. The target antigen is unknown. These data originate in a study of CD8+CD57+ T cells in acquired aplastic anemia. Study overall: Healthy-donor CD4+ cells averaged about 9.9 million reads. Regarding the study as a whole: Sharing between patients and controls was observed for around 30 CD8+ CDR3 sequences. Simpson's diversity of CD8+ cells was not significantly different in patients compared with controls.

TCR beta VDJ and CDR3 profiles were obtained from a genomic DNA template. TCRdb re-analysed the reads in MiXCR, keeping a single row per CDR3 protein. The sample yields roughly 420,000 distinct CDR3 sequences, about 70% seen once. Trimming took 3 bases from V and 8 from J, leaving 14 bases between them. Germline values: CDR1 SGHRS, CDR2 YFSETQ. The CDR3 contains 14 residues. The TCR sequence derives from a human donor in good health, serving as a control. The genes are TRBV5-1 and TRBJ1-4, with D perhaps matching TRBD1 (5 bases). Sample: sorted CD4+, CD8+, or CD8+CD57+ T cells (not recorded which) from PBMCs. CDR3 in DNA: TGCGCCAGCAGCTGGAGCCAGGGACCCGAAAAACTGTTTTTT. Protein sequence: CASSWSQGPEKLFF.